A selection of T cell receptor beta chains follows, all from one sample in a study of STAT5B mutations in CD4+ large granular lymphocyte leukemia. The protocol was immunoSEQ multiplex PCR, while the TCRdb copy is restricted to in-frame clones and leaves out a portion. Of tens of thousands of clones listed, roughly 79% were seen once; the top ten hold approximately 4%. Sequences were obtained from CD4+ T cells from blood buffy coats. Receptors were obtained from a human donor in good health. CDR3s include the opening cysteine and the closing phenylalanine or tryptophan. Each record gives: D gene, V gene, J gene, CDR3 protein. A D gene is named only where the DNA matches it firmly.

>TRBD1|TRBV19|TRBJ2-5
CASTETTGVGETQYF
>.|TRBV4-3|TRBJ2-2
CASRVRVGGNTGELFF
>TRBD1|TRBV9|TRBJ1-6
CASSVEGQGTRGLHF
>.|TRBV6-1|TRBJ2-7
CASTLGGGGTYEQYF
>.|TRBV5-6|TRBJ1-5
CASSIQGGNQPQHF
>.|TRBV30|TRBJ2-3
CAWGDVVDTQYF
>.|TRBV6-5|TRBJ2-7
CASKSGAGIYEQYF
>.|TRBV18|TRBJ1-6
CASSLPGAYNSPLHF
>.|TRBV18|TRBJ2-7
CASSPGSQVSYEQYF
>TRBD1|TRBV7-9|TRBJ1-1
CASSQGSGQGGLNTEAFF
>.|TRBV6-1|TRBJ1-1
CASRRAGVDTEAFF
>TRBD1|TRBV28|TRBJ1-5
CAGRGRGNQPQHF
>.|TRBV6-1|TRBJ1-2
CASREGQRGYTF
>.|TRBV28|TRBJ1-3
CASSRTRSGNTIYF
>TRBD1|TRBV4-3|TRBJ2-1
CASSHRTGAVNEQFF
>.|TRBV7-9|TRBJ1-1
CASSLARTVNTEAFF
>.|TRBV11-3|TRBJ2-3
CASSSTGARSTDTQYF
>.|TRBV5-6|TRBJ1-2
CASSGGRGPSPYGYTF
>.|TRBV29-1|TRBJ2-3
CSVEGGTPTDTQYF
>.|TRBV5-1|TRBJ1-2
CASSLQGGTYGYTF
>TRBD1|TRBV11-3|TRBJ2-1
CASSLGQGTYNEQFF
>.|TRBV5-4|TRBJ1-1
CASSLGGRAEAFF
>.|TRBV2|TRBJ1-3
CASRQDRPRNTIYF
>.|TRBV5-1|TRBJ1-3
CASSLGSNSGNTIYF
>.|TRBV5-8|TRBJ1-1
CASSLGWEDTEAFF
>.|TRBV6-6|TRBJ1-2
CASSYSGYGGYTF
>.|TRBV19|TRBJ1-2
CATRGSGSYGYTF
>.|TRBV20-1|TRBJ2-3
CSVVSTDTQYF